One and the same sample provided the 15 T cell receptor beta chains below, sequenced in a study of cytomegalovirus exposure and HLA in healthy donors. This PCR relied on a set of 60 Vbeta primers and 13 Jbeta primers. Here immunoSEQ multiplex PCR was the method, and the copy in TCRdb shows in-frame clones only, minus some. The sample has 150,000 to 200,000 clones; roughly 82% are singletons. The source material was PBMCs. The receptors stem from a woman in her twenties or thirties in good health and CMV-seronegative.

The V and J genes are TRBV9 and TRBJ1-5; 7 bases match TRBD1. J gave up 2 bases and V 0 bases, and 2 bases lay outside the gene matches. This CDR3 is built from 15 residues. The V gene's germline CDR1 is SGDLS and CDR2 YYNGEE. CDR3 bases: TGTGCCAGCAGCGTAGAGGGACAGCGCAATCAGCCCCAGCATTTT. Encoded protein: CASSVEGQRNQPQHF. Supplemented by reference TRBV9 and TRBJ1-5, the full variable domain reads DSGVTQTPKHLITATGQRVTLRCSPRSGDLSVYWYQQSLDQGLQFLIQYYNGEERAKGNILERFSAQQFPDLHSELNLSSLELGDSALYFCASSVEGQRNQPQHFGDGTRLSIL.

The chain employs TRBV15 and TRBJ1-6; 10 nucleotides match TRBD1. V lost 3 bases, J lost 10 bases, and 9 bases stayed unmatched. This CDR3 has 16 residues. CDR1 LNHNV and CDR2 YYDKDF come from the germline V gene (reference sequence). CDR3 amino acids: CATSRGPGQGNSPLHF. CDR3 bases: TGTGCCACCAGCAGGGGCCCGGGACAGGGGAACTCACCCCTCCACTTT.

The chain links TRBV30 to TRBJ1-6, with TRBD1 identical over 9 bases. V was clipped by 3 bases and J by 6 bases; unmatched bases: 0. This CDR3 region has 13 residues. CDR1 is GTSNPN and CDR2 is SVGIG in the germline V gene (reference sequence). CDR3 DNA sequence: TGTGCCTGGAGGACAGGGGGTAATTCACCCCTCCACTTT. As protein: CAWRTGGNSPLHF.

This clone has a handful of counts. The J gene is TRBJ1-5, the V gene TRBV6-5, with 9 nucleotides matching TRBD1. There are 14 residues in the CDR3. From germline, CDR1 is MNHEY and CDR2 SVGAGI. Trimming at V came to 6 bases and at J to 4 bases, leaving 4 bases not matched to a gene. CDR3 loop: CASRGTGTNQPQHF. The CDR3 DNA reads TGTGCCAGCAGGGGGACAGGGACAAATCAGCCCCAGCATTTT.

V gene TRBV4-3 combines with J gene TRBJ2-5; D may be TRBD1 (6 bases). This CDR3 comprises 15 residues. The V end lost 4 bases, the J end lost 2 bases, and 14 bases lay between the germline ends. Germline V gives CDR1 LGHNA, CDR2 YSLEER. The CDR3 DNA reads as TGCGCCAGCAGCCCCCGCCCACAGGGACAAGAGACCCAGTACTTC. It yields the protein CASSPRPQGQETQYF.

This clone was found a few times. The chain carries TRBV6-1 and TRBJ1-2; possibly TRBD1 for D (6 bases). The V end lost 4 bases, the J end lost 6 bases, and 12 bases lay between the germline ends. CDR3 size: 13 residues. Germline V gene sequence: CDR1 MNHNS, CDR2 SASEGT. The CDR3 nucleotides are TGTGCCAGCAGTGGTACCCGACAGGATGGCTACACCTTC. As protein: CASSGTRQDGYTF.

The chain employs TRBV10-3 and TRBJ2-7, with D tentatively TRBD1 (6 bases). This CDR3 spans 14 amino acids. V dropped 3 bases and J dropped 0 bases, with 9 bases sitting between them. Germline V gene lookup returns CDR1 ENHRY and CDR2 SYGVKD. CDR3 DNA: TGTGCCATCAGTGACGGGACACACTCCTACGAGCAGTACTTC. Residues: CAISDGTHSYEQYF.

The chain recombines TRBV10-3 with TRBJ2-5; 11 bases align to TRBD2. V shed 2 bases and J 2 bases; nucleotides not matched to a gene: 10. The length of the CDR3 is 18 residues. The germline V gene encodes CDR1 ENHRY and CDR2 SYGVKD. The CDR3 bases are TGTGCCATCAGTGAGAGTAGCGGGAGGGCCCGCCTACAAGAGACCCAGTACTTC. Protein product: CAISESSGRARLQETQYF.

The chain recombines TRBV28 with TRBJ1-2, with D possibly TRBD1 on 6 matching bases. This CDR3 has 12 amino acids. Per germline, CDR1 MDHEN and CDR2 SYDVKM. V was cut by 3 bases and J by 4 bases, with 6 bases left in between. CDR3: CASSLDSYGYTF. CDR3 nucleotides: TGTGCCAGCAGTTTGGACAGCTATGGCTACACCTTC.

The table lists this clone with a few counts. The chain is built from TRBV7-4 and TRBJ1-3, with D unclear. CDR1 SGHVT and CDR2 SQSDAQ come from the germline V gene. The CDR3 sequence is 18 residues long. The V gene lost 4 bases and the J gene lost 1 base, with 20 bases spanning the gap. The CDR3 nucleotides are TGTGCCAGCAGCTCCGAAATCAGACTGCGTTTATCTGGAAACACCATATATTTT. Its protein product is CASSSEIRLRLSGNTIYF. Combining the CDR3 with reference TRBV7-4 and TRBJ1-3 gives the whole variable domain GAGVSQSPRYKVAKRGRDVALRCDSISGHVTLYWYRQTLGQGSEVLTYSQSDAQRDKSGRPSGRFSAERPERSVSTLKIQRTEQGDSAVYLCASSSEIRLRLSGNTIYFGEGSWLTVV.

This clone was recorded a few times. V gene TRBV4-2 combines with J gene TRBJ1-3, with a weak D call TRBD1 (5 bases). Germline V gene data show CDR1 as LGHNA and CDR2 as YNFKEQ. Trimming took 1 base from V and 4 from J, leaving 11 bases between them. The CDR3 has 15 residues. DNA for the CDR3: TGTGCCAGCAGCCAAGGCGGGGACGGAGGAAACACCATATATTTT. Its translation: CASSQGGDGGNTIYF.

CDR3 DNA sequence: TGTGCCAGCTCCCCCTTGGGCATTAACACTGAAGCTTTCTTT. As protein: CASSPLGINTEAFF. This rearrangement joins TRBV18 to TRBJ1-1, with D unresolved. Germline V lookup: CDR1 KGHSH, CDR2 LQKENI. The CDR3 totals 14 residues. Trimming cost V 6 bases and J 2 bases, with 13 bases left between them.

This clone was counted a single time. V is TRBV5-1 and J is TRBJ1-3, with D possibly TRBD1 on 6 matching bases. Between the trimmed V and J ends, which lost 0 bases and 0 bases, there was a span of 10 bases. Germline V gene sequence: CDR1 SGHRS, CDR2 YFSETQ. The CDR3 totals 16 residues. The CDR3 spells CASSLAPGDSGNTIYF. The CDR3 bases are TGCGCCAGCAGCTTGGCACCAGGGGACTCTGGAAACACCATATATTTT.

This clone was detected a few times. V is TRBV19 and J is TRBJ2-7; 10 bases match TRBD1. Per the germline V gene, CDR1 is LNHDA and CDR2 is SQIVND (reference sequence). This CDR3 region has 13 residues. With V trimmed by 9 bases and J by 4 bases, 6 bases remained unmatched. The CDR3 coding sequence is TGTGCCAGCCGACAGGGGGCAGGGTACGAGCAGTACTTC. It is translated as CASRQGAGYEQYF.

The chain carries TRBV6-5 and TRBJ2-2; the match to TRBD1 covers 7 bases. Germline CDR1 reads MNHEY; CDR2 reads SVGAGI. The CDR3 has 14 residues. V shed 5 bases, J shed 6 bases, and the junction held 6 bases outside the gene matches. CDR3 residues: CASSAPQGAGELFF. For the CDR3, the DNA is TGTGCCAGCAGTGCACCGCAGGGGGCCGGGGAGCTGTTTTTT.